This T cell receptor beta chain was identified during a study of Graves' ophthalmopathy and Graves' hyperthyroidism. Study outcomes and limitations: Most expanded clonotypes from thyroid (those above 0.001 frequency) were also found in blood.

Comments on this clonotype: The antigen remains undetermined.

CDR1 and CDR2 from the germline V gene are SNHLY and FYNNEI. The CDR3 runs 17 residues. After removal of 8 bases from V and 2 bases from J, the junction contained 13 bases not matched to a gene. Beta-chain TCR CDR3 regions were amplified from RNA transcripts. First-round RT-PCR relied on HTBI primers, and a second-round multiplex PCR came next. TCRdb ran MiXCR on the multiplex PCR reads and lists one entry per CDR3 protein. The table records 450,000 or so distinct CDR3 sequences, roughly an eighth of them present only once. The sequenced sample was blood. The TCR originated in a woman in her 30s with Graves' ophthalmopathy. V is TRBV2 and J is TRBJ2-4; 9 bases line up with TRBD1. For the CDR3, the DNA is TGTGCCAGCCGCAAACTACAGGGGGCGAGAACCAAAAACATTCAGTACTTC. It yields the protein CASRKLQGARTKNIQYF.